This T cell receptor (beta chain) was profiled in a study of blood T cell repertoires in COVID-19. Study-wide background: Acute-phase and convalescent COVID-19 samples originated in the United States, Italy and Spain.

CDR1 MDHEN and CDR2 SYDVKM come from the germline V gene. The CDR3 length is 16 residues. Germline trimming cut 3 bases from V and 2 bases from J; bases unmatched to any gene: 6. Clones were sequenced by immunoSEQ multiplex PCR, and TCRdb holds only the in-frame ones, with some missing. This table has 150,000 to 200,000 clones, 80% to 90% appearing once. This rearrangement joins TRBV28 to TRBJ2-3; 9 nucleotides line up with TRBD2. The TCR originated in a man aged 30 to 39 with active or convalescent COVID-19. The specimen was peripheral blood. Here the CDR3 DNA reads TGTGCCAGCAGTTTGGTTAGCGGGGGACTCACAGATACGCAGTATTTT. This translates into CASSLVSGGLTDTQYF.